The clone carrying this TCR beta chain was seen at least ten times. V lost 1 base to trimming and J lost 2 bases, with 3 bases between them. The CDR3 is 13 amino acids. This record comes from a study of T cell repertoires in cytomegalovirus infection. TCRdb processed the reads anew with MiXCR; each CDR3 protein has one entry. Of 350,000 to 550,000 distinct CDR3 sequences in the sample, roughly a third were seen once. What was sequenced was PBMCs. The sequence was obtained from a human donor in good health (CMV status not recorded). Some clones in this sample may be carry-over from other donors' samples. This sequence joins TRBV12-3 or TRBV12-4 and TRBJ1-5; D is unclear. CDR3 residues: CASSLDRNQPQHF. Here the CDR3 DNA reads TGTGCCAGCAGTTTAGACCGCAATCAGCCCCAGCATTTT.